The clone carrying this T cell receptor (beta chain) turned up a few times. Antigen specificity is unknown. A junction boundary mismatches the germline segment, possibly from a read error. Unique molecular identifiers were used to barcode this TCRbeta library. TCRdb analysed the PCR reads with MiXCR anew, one entry per CDR3 protein. Among around 78,000 distinct CDR3 sequences listed, around an eighth were seen once. This specimen belongs to a study of T-cell reconstitution after alpha-beta-depleted transplantation in children. Whole-study results and caveats: At around two months after transplant, the alpha-beta T cells were reportedly derived from several hundred expanded clones that came from non-depleted graft cells. Counts and diversity of T cells one year after transplant came mostly from newly produced T cells. Day-60 TCRbeta diversity that was high in some patients was derived from surviving recipient T cells and thymic progenitors.

The CDR3 totals 15 residues. The clonotype was recovered from a male patient aged 2-15 years who had a stem cell transplant for acute lymphoblastic leukemia, so the T cells may come from the graft donor. The specimen comprised PBMCs, mostly from graft donor cells, sampled 180 days after TCRalphabeta/CD19-depleted stem cell transplant. The chain carries TRBV12-3 or TRBV12-4 and TRBJ2-7; 7 bases are shared with TRBD1. CDR3 in DNA: TGTGCCAGCAGCTTAGACAGGGCCCAGACCTACGAGCAGTACTTC. Translated: CASSLDRAQTYEQYF.